The 24 T cell receptor beta chains presented below share a single source sample, sequenced in a study of cytomegalovirus exposure and HLA in healthy donors. PCR was performed using 60 Vbeta and 13 Jbeta primers. The method was immunoSEQ multiplex PCR; TCRdb's version includes in-frame clones alone and lacks a portion of them. The sample lists around 130,000 clones, over 8% occurring once. What was sequenced was PBMCs. Source of these receptors: a man between 40 and 49 years old in good health and CMV-seronegative.

This chain links TRBV5-6 with TRBJ2-1; D is uncertain. The CDR3 contains 14 residues. V dropped 6 bases and J dropped 0 bases, with 10 bases sitting between them. CDR1 and CDR2 from the germline V gene are SGHDT and YYEEEE. CDR3: CASIHSSSYNEQFF. The CDR3 coding sequence is TGTGCCAGCATCCACTCGAGCTCCTACAATGAGCAGTTCTTC.

V gene TRBV5-5 combines with J gene TRBJ2-5; D unclear. Germline values: CDR1 SGHKS, CDR2 YYEKEE (reference sequence). V lost 0 bases, J lost 5 bases, and 11 bases lay in between. This CDR3 has 14 amino acids. CDR3 region: CASSLVYGLETQYF. The CDR3 region has the DNA TGTGCCAGCAGCTTGGTTTACGGTTTGGAGACCCAGTACTTC. The variable domain in full, with the rest retrieved from reference TRBV5-5 and TRBJ2-5, is DAGVTQSPTHLIKTRGQQVTLRCSPISGHKSVSWYQQVLGQGPQFIFQYYEKEERGRGNFPDRFSARQFPNYSSELNVNALLLGDSALYLCASSLVYGLETQYFGPGTRLLVL.

This clone was seen more than once but under ten times. The rearrangement links TRBV27 to TRBJ1-4, with D possibly TRBD1 on 6 matching bases. This CDR3 contains 19 residues. The V end was cut by 5 bases, the J end by 5 bases, with 27 bases between. Germline lookup yields CDR1 MNHEY and CDR2 SMNVEV (reference sequence). The CDR3 bases are TGTGCCAGCAGTAGCACCGGGACAAGGGGAGTGGGGCGAAATGAAAAACTGTTTTTT. Translating gives CASSSTGTRGVGRNEKLFF.

This CDR3 is CASSLGPYTGELFF. In DNA, the CDR3 is TGTGCCAGCAGCTTGGGGCCTTACACCGGGGAGCTGTTTTTT. V is TRBV5-4 and J is TRBJ2-2; D gene unclear. Germline V gene sequence: CDR1 SGHNT, CDR2 YYREEE (reference sequence). This CDR3 is built from 14 residues. V dropped 0 bases and J dropped 3 bases, with 6 bases sitting between them. Full variable domain (outside the CDR3, taken from reference TRBV5-4 and TRBJ2-2): ETGVTQSPTHLIKTRGQQVTLRCSSQSGHNTVSWYQQALGQGPQFIFQYYREEENGRGNFPPRFSGLQFPNYSSELNVNALELDDSALYLCASSLGPYTGELFFGEGSRLTVL.

In this sample, this clone turned up a few times. V usage is TRBV5-1 and J usage is TRBJ1-2; perhaps TRBD1 as D (5 bases). The CDR3 covers 13 residues. Trimming cost V 4 bases and J 8 bases, with 15 bases left between them. Germline CDR1 SGHRS, CDR2 YFSETQ. The CDR3 DNA follows: TGCGCCAGCAGCCCTCTGGGGCAAGGGGGCTACACCTTC. Its protein product is CASSPLGQGGYTF.

The chain recombines TRBV6-1 with TRBJ1-1; TRBD1 might be the D (5 bases). The length of the CDR3 is 15 residues. V shed 6 bases and J shed 3 bases, with 17 bases lying between them. The germline CDR1 and CDR2 sequences are MNHNS and SASEGT. CDR3 coding DNA: TGTGCCAGCAGCAACCTCCCAGGGAGGGACACTGAAGCTTTCTTT. It specifies CASSNLPGRDTEAFF.

The gene calls are TRBV25-1 and TRBJ1-1; D unresolved. The germline V and J ends were trimmed by 5 bases and 1 base, with 14 bases remaining between them. CDR1 and CDR2 from the germline V gene are MGHDK and SYGVNS. The CDR3 length is 15 residues. The CDR3 is CASSPRGGRNTEAFF. CDR3 nucleotide sequence: TGTGCCAGCAGTCCCCGGGGAGGGAGGAACACTGAAGCTTTCTTT.

This clone was observed a handful of times. This CDR3 reads CASTMRTTRGTGELFF. In DNA, the CDR3 is TGCGCCAGCACCATGCGTACGACCCGAGGCACCGGGGAGCTGTTTTTT. V is TRBV5-1 and J is TRBJ2-2, with D uncertain. CDR1 SGHRS and CDR2 YFSETQ come from the germline V gene. V was trimmed by 6 bases and J by 4 bases, leaving 19 bases between them. The CDR3 consists of 16 residues.

This clone has more than one count but fewer than ten. This chain uses TRBV15 with TRBJ1-1, with 7 bases fitting TRBD1. Germline CDR1 and CDR2: LNHNV and YYDKDF (reference sequence). Trimming took 1 base from V and 5 from J; bases not matched to a gene: 7. The CDR3 length is 15 residues. As DNA, the CDR3 is TGTGCCACCAGCAGAGTTGAAGGGGGCAATACTGAAGCTTTCTTT. It translates to CATSRVEGGNTEAFF.

The rearrangement joins TRBV19 to TRBJ1-5; D call uncertain. The germline V gene has CDR1 LNHDA and CDR2 SQIVND (reference sequence). This CDR3 has 17 amino acids. Trimming took 7 bases from V and 1 from J, leaving 20 bases between them. CDR3 residues: CASNRRYLTQSNQPQHF. The CDR3 DNA reads TGTGCCAGTAATCGGAGGTACCTCACGCAAAGCAATCAGCCCCAGCATTTT. The full variable domain, with the rest looked up from reference TRBV19 and TRBJ1-5, is DGGITQSPKYLFRKEGQNVTLSCEQNLNHDAMYWYRQDPGQGLRLIYYSQIVNDFQKGDIAEGYSVSREKKESFPLTVTSAQKNPTAFYLCASNRRYLTQSNQPQHFGDGTRLSIL.

J is TRBJ2-3 and V is TRBV5-6, with D tentatively TRBD1 (6 bases). The CDR3 consists of 14 residues. With 4 bases removed from V and 3 bases from J, the gap between germline ends came to 12 bases. Germline-derived CDR1 and CDR2 are SGHDT and YYEEEE. CDR3: CASSRQALTDTQYF. The DNA of the CDR3 is TGTGCCAGCAGCCGACAGGCTTTAACAGATACGCAGTATTTT.

V and J are TRBV13 and TRBJ2-3; no definite D call. Germline CDR1 reads PRHDT; CDR2 reads FYEKMQ (reference sequence). V was trimmed by 5 bases and J by 1 base, leaving 4 bases between them. The CDR3 contains 12 residues. The chain's CDR3 is CASSVGTDTQYF. The CDR3, as DNA: TGTGCCAGCAGCGTCGGCACAGATACGCAGTATTTT.

A few counts support this clone. The rearrangement joins TRBV5-1 to TRBJ1-2, with a weak D call TRBD1 (6 bases). The CDR3 sequence is 16 residues long. CDR1 is SGHRS and CDR2 is YFSETQ in the germline V gene. Trimming cost V 0 bases and J 0 bases, with 12 bases left between them. The CDR3 DNA follows: TGCGCCAGCAGCTTGGGACTTGGGACAACTAACTATGGCTACACCTTC. The encoded protein is CASSLGLGTTNYGYTF. Looking up the rest from reference TRBV5-1 and TRBJ1-2 gives the full variable domain: KAGVTQTPRYLIKTRGQQVTLSCSPISGHRSVSWYQQTPGQGLQFLFEYFSETQRNKGNFPGRFSGRQFSNSRSEMNVSTLELGDSALYLCASSLGLGTTNYGYTFGSGTRLTVV.

A few counts support this clone. The genes are TRBV11-2 and TRBJ2-3; 9 bases line up with TRBD2. Germline CDR1 SGHAT, CDR2 FQNNGV. The ends lost 5 bases at V and 6 bases at J; junction bases unmatched: 9. This CDR3 is 15 amino acids long. DNA of the CDR3: TGTGCCAGCAGCCTAGCGGGGTCATTCATGGATACGCAGTATTTT. This codes for CASSLAGSFMDTQYF.

The chain recombines TRBV5-1 with TRBJ1-4, with TRBD1 matching 9 bases. Germline-derived CDR1 and CDR2 are SGHRS and YFSETQ. J lost 4 bases, V lost 3 bases, and 4 bases had no gene match. The length of the CDR3 is 15 residues. The DNA of the CDR3 is TGCGCCAGCAGCTCGGACAGGGGAGGTAATGAAAAACTGTTTTTT. It encodes CASSSDRGGNEKLFF.

The rearrangement joins TRBV7-2 to TRBJ2-7; TRBD1 matches 9 bases. Trimming removed 4 bases from V and 2 bases from J; junction bases left unmatched: 9. CDR1 is SGHTA, CDR2 FQGNSA, per germline. This CDR3 is built from 16 residues. CDR3 amino acids: CASSSQGAPVPYEQYF. In nucleotides, the CDR3 is TGTGCCAGCAGCTCACAGGGGGCACCAGTACCCTACGAGCAGTACTTC.

The rearrangement uses TRBV4-1 and TRBJ1-1; no clear D. Trimming left V 1 base short and J 1 base short, with 7 bases between. Germline V gene data show CDR1 as MGHRA and CDR2 as YSYEKL. The length of the CDR3 is 14 residues. The CDR3 sequence: CASSQGYGNTEAFF. The CDR3 DNA reads TGCGCCAGCAGCCAAGGATACGGGAACACTGAAGCTTTCTTT.

There are a few counts of this clone. The rearrangement links TRBV6-5 to TRBJ1-2, with D perhaps matching TRBD1 (6 bases). This CDR3 contains 13 residues. Trimming left V 8 bases short and J 2 bases short, with 12 bases between. Germline V gene sequence: CDR1 MNHEY, CDR2 SVGAGI. The CDR3 here is CASGVGQNYGYTF. CDR3 in DNA: TGTGCCAGCGGGGTAGGACAGAACTATGGCTACACCTTC.

This rearrangement joins TRBV19 to TRBJ1-1; no firm D call. Germline V lookup: CDR1 LNHDA, CDR2 SQIVND (reference sequence). The CDR3 spans 14 residues. The V and J ends lost 7 bases and 0 bases respectively, with 12 bases between them. The CDR3 coding sequence is TGTGCCAGTACCTCGCGGCGGTTGAACACTGAAGCTTTCTTT. This sequence encodes CASTSRRLNTEAFF.

The CDR3 DNA follows: TGTGCCAGCAGCGTAGGAGGGACTAGCATGCCCACAGATACGCAGTATTTT. Protein product: CASSVGGTSMPTDTQYF. This sequence joins TRBV9 and TRBJ2-3, with TRBD2 identical over 9 bases. Germline-derived CDR1 and CDR2 are SGDLS and YYNGEE. V shed 0 bases, J shed 2 bases, and the junction held 7 bases outside the gene matches. This CDR3 is built from 17 residues.

This clone was counted a few times. The rearrangement links TRBV9 to TRBJ2-1; possible D gene TRBD2, 7 bases. Germline V lookup: CDR1 SGDLS, CDR2 YYNGEE. With 4 bases removed from V and 0 bases from J, the gap between germline ends came to 17 bases. The CDR3 loop spans 17 amino acids. This chain's CDR3 is CASSPRAGAFSYNEQFF. Written as DNA, the CDR3 is TGTGCCAGCAGCCCCCGGGCGGGGGCCTTCTCCTACAATGAGCAGTTCTTC.

This clone turned up a few times. This rearrangement joins TRBV19 to TRBJ2-2, with 10 bases that match TRBD2. J was trimmed by 5 bases and V by 3 bases; bases with no gene match: 6. The V gene's germline CDR1 is LNHDA and CDR2 SQIVND (reference sequence). This CDR3 is built from 16 residues. DNA for the CDR3: TGTGCCAGTAGTATCAGGAGCGGGGGGGTGACCGGGGAGCTGTTTTTT. Residues: CASSIRSGGVTGELFF.

This clone has only a few counts. The chain is built from TRBV28 and TRBJ1-5; 7 positions agree with TRBD1. V shed 5 bases and J 4 bases; nucleotides not matched to a gene: 5. This CDR3 is built from 14 residues. Germline V gene sequence: CDR1 MDHEN, CDR2 SYDVKM. The CDR3 protein is CASSLGQANQPQHF. CDR3 in DNA: TGTGCCAGCAGTCTCGGACAGGCGAATCAGCCCCAGCATTTT.

This clone was found a few times. CDR3 amino acids: CASSLGWTGATDTQYF. The DNA of the CDR3 is TGTGCCAGCAGCTTAGGTTGGACAGGGGCCACAGATACGCAGTATTTT. The chain has TRBV7-2 and TRBJ2-3; 9 nucleotides match TRBD1. Trimming took 1 base from V and 2 from J; bases not matched to a gene: 4. The CDR3 length is 16 residues. Germline values: CDR1 SGHTA, CDR2 FQGNSA. Using reference TRBV7-2 and TRBJ2-3 for the parts outside the CDR3, the full variable domain is GAGVSQSPSNKVTEKGKDVELRCDPISGHTALYWYRQSLGQGLEFLIYFQGNSAPDKSGLPSDRFSAERTGGSVSTLTIQRTQQEDSAVYLCASSLGWTGATDTQYFGPGTRLTVL.